Listed here are 14 T cell receptor beta chains from one sample, sequenced in a study of blood T cells in healthy people across ages. The use of a sample-barcoded 5' primer and a J-beta primer mix characterized a second PCR of 7 to 11 cycles. TCRdb ran MiXCR on the 5' RACE reads and lists one entry per CDR3 protein. Among about 1.1 million distinct CDR3 sequences listed, 30% to 40% were seen once. The source material was blood. These receptors all come from a man aged 18 to 35 in good health.

Turning to this clonotype: The conserved final phenylalanine or tryptophan is absent from the CDR3, which likely points to a read error. The chain has TRBV5-6 and TRBJ2-3, with TRBD2 matching 10 bases. The CDR3 runs to 15 residues. CDR1 SGHDT and CDR2 YYEEEE come from the germline V gene. V dropped 4 bases and J dropped 4; count of bases not matched to a gene: 6. CDR3 nucleotides: TGTGCCAGCAGCCTAACTAGCGGGACTTCAGATACGCAGTATGTT. Protein sequence: CASSLTSGTSDTQYV.

The chain recombines TRBV7-8 with TRBJ1-2, with D hard to call. This CDR3 is built from 15 residues. Germline assignment: CDR1 SGHVS and CDR2 FQNEAQ. V was cut by 3 bases and J by 1 base, with 12 bases left in between. In nucleotides, the CDR3 is TGTGCCAGCAGCTTCTATATAAACCTTAACTATGGCTACACCTTC. It yields the protein CASSFYINLNYGYTF.

This sequence joins TRBV24-1 and TRBJ2-3, with D unclear. The V gene's germline CDR1 is KGHDR and CDR2 SFDVKD. This CDR3 region has 11 residues. V was shortened by 7 bases and J by 6 bases, with 7 bases between the two germline ends. The CDR3 sequence is CATSSLDTQYF. For the CDR3, the DNA is TGTGCCACCAGCAGTCTGGATACGCAGTATTTT.

The gene calls are TRBV7-2 and TRBJ2-1; 7 nucleotides match TRBD1. The J call could be wrong; TRBJ2-7 is a better fit for the DNA end. Germline CDR1 and CDR2: SGHTA and FQGNSA. The CDR3 is 15 residues long. CDR3 amino acids: CASRKSGQSYNEQYF. DNA of the CDR3: TGTGCCAGCAGAAAATCGGGACAGTCGTACAATGAGCAGTACTTC.

Points on this clonotype: Just one base apart from a much larger clone, this may be a read error. V usage is TRBV25-1 and J usage is TRBJ2-1, with 9 positions matching TRBD1. With the DNA end fitting TRBJ2-7 better, the J assignment may be wrong. CDR3 size: 12 residues. The germline gives CDR1 MGHDK, CDR2 SYGVNS. The CDR3: CASSTGGNEQYF. The CDR3 coding sequence is TGTGCCAGCTCAACAGGGGGCAATGAGCAGTACTTC.

This clonotype was found a few times. The chain combines TRBV6-5 with TRBJ1-2; 7 bases map to TRBD1. The CDR3 is 15 amino acids. Germline CDR1 is MNHEY and CDR2 is SVGAGI. Losses at the gene ends were 2 bases for V and 4 bases for J; bases not matched to a gene: 7. CDR3 amino acids: CASSYTAGTAYGYTF. The CDR3 DNA reads as TGTGCCAGCAGTTACACGGCCGGGACAGCCTATGGCTACACCTTC.

The rearrangement links TRBV5-1 to TRBJ2-7; 9 positions agree with TRBD2. The V segment lost 0 bases and the J segment 0 bases; nucleotides outside the gene matches: 4. The CDR3 runs to 16 residues. Germline V lookup: CDR1 SGHRS, CDR2 YFSETQ. The CDR3 spells CASSLEKRGASYEQYF. In DNA, the CDR3 is TGCGCCAGCAGCTTGGAGAAGCGGGGGGCCTCCTACGAGCAGTACTTC.

There are many counts of this clonotype. This chain uses TRBV27 with TRBJ2-1; TRBD2 matches at 16 bases. With 3 bases clipped from V and 7 bases from J, the junction kept 9 bases outside the gene matches. This CDR3 has 18 amino acids. Per the germline V gene, CDR1 is MNHEY and CDR2 is SMNVEV (reference sequence). The DNA for the CDR3 is TGTGCCAGCAGTTTCATCGGGACTAGCGGGGGGGCTAGTAATGAGCAGTTCTTC. It encodes CASSFIGTSGGASNEQFF.

At least ten counts were recorded for this clonotype. The CDR3 region has the DNA TGCAGTGCTACGGGACAGGCAGGAACCTACGAGCAGTACTTC. Amino acid sequence: CSATGQAGTYEQYF. The chain employs TRBV20-1 and TRBJ2-7; 8 bases are shared with TRBD1. This CDR3 comprises 14 residues. CDR1 and CDR2 from the germline V gene are DFQATT and SNEGSKA (reference sequence). Germline trimming cut 4 bases from V and 2 bases from J; bases unmatched to any gene: 7.

This clonotype was seen more than once but under ten times. The chain links TRBV20-1 to TRBJ2-3; D possibly corresponds to TRBD2 (5 bases). Germline CDR1 is DFQATT and CDR2 is SNEGSKA (reference sequence). The CDR3 totals 20 residues. Trimming removed 1 base at V and 2 bases at J, with 28 bases between. CDR3: CSARVLPGQAAESNTDTQYF. The CDR3 DNA sequence: TGCAGTGCTAGAGTGTTGCCGGGCCAAGCGGCAGAATCTAACACAGATACGCAGTATTTT.

This clonotype has a single count. This rearrangement joins TRBV29-1 to TRBJ1-1; weak D call: TRBD1 (5 bases). The germline V gene has CDR1 SQVTM and CDR2 ANQGSEA. Trimming removed 3 bases from V and 4 bases from J, with 18 bases in between. The CDR3 is 15 residues long. The CDR3, as DNA: TGCAGCGTTGACGCTGGGGCGGGGGAGGGCACTGAAGCTTTCTTT. Amino acids: CSVDAGAGEGTEAFF.

The rearrangement uses TRBV3-1 and TRBJ2-5, with a possible D match to TRBD2 (5 bases). The CDR3 sequence is 14 residues long. Trimming left V 4 bases short and J 4 bases short, with 13 bases between. The V gene's germline CDR1 is LGHDT and CDR2 YNNKEL (reference sequence). This CDR3 reads CASSPSGSGETQYF. CDR3 DNA sequence: TGTGCCAGCAGCCCTTCGGGGTCGGGAGAGACCCAGTACTTC.

The chain joins TRBV27 to TRBJ2-1; possibly TRBD2 for D (7 bases). Germline V lookup: CDR1 MNHEY, CDR2 SMNVEV (reference sequence). Trimming stripped 11 bases from V and 4 bases from J, with 18 bases between. The CDR3 runs to 14 residues. CDR3 amino acids: CAGTGGLRYNEQFF. The CDR3 DNA follows: TGTGCCGGCACGGGGGGCCTAAGGTACAATGAGCAGTTCTTC.

The chain is built from TRBV7-2 and TRBJ2-1; D not certain. V was cut by 3 bases and J by 7 bases, with 10 bases left in between. The germline CDR1 and CDR2 sequences are SGHTA and FQGNSA. The CDR3 is made up of 13 amino acids. CDR3: CASSLRLWNEQFF. Written as DNA, the CDR3 is TGTGCCAGCAGCTTGAGGTTATGGAATGAGCAGTTCTTC.